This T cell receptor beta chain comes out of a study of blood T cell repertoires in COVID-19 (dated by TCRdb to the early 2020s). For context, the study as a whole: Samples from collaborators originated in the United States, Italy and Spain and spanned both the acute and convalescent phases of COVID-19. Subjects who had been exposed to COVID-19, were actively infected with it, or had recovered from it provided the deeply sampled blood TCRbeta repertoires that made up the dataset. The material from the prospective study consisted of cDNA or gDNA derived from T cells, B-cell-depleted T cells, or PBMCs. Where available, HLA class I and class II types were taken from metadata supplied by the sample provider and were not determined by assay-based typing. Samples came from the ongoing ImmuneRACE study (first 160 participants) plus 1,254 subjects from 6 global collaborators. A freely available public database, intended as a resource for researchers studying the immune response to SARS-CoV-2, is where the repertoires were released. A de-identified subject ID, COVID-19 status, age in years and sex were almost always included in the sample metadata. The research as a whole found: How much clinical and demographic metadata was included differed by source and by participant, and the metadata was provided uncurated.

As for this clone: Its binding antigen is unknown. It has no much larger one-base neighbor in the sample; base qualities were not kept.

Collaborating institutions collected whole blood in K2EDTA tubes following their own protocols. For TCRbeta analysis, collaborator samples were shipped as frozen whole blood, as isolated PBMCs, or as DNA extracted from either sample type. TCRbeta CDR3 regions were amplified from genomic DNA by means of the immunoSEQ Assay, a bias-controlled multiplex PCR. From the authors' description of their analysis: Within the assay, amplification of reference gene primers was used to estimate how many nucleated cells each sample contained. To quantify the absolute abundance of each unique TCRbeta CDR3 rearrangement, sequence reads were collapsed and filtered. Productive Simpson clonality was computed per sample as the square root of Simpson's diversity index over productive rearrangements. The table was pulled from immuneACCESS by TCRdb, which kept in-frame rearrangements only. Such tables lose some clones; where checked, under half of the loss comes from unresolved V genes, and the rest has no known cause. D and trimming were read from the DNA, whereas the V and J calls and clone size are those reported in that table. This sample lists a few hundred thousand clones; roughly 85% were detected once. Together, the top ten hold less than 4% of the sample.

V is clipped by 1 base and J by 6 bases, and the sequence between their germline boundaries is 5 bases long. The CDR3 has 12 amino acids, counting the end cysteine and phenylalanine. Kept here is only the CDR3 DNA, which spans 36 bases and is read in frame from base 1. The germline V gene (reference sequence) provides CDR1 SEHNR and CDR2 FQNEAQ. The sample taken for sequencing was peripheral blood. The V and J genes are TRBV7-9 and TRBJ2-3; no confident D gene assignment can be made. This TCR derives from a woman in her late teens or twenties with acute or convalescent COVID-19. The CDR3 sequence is CASSLVGDTQYF. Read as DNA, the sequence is TGTGCCAGCAGCTTAGTCGGTGATACGCAGTATTTT.